Presented here are 29 T cell receptor beta chains from one specimen sequenced in a study of molecular identifiers for immune sequencing clone quantification. Via MiXCR, TCRdb re-called the PCR reads, giving one row per CDR3 protein. This table holds some 680,000 distinct CDR3 sequences, about 25% found once. The sequenced sample was naive CD8+ T cells from blood, with Jurkat cell RNA spiked in. Specified subset: FACS-sorted CD8+CD4-CCR7+CD45RA+ naive T cells. These receptor sequences come from a human donor in good health. Some libraries in this study had Jurkat cell RNA spiked in.

This clonotype was detected ten times or more. The chain uses TRBV4-1 and TRBJ2-7; D may be TRBD1 (5 bases). Germline CDR1 MGHRA, CDR2 YSYEKL. Between the trimmed V and J ends, which lost 1 base and 2 bases, there was a span of 9 bases. This CDR3 spans 14 amino acids. CDR3 nucleotides: TGCGCCAGCAGCCAAGTTCAGGGTGCCTACGAGCAGTACTTC. Translated: CASSQVQGAYEQYF.

As to this clonotype: A much larger clone is a single base away; this may be a read error. The genes are TRBV7-9 and TRBJ1-5; 10 nucleotides match TRBD1. This CDR3 spans 16 amino acids. Germline CDR1 SEHNR, CDR2 FQNEAQ (reference sequence). As DNA, the CDR3 is TGTACCAGCAGCTCCGGGACAGGGGCTAGCAATCAGCCCCAGCATTTT. Amino acid sequence: CTSSSGTGASNQPQHF.

This rearrangement joins TRBV7-9 to TRBJ1-4, with 9 bases identical to TRBD1. Trimming took 5 bases from V and 6 from J; bases not matched to a gene: 10. Germline CDR1 reads SEHNR; CDR2 reads FQNEAQ (reference sequence). There are 16 residues in the CDR3. The CDR3 DNA follows: TGTGCCAGCAGCCCAGAACAGGGGGCTCCCGATGAAAAACTGTTTTTT. Its protein product is CASSPEQGAPDEKLFF.

This clonotype occurred a few times. This sequence may be a read error, since a much larger clone differs from it by one base. V and J are TRBV29-1 and TRBJ2-2; 8 nucleotides align to TRBD1. Germline loops: CDR1 SQVTM, CDR2 ANQGSEA. The V segment lost 5 bases and the J segment 3 bases; nucleotides outside the gene matches: 11. This CDR3 has 16 residues. Written as DNA, the CDR3 is TGCAGCGTTCAGGGGGCACGGTTTAGAGACACCGGGGAGCTGTTTTTT. Translating it yields CSVQGARFRDTGELFF.

As for this clonotype: A single base separates this from a much larger clone, so it may be a read error. The J gene is TRBJ2-4, the V gene TRBV7-6; 10 bases match TRBD1. The CDR3 is 18 residues long. V lost 5 bases, J lost 3 bases, and 13 bases stayed unmatched. Germline V CDR1 and CDR2: SGHVS, FNYEAQ. CDR3 bases: TGTGCCAGCAGCCCGACCGGAATGGACAGGGGGGTCAAAAACATTCAGTACTTC. Translating gives CASSPTGMDRGVKNIQYF.

Details on this clonotype: This sequence may be a read error, since a much larger clone differs from it by one base. The final CDR3 position lacks the conserved phenylalanine or tryptophan, pointing to a likely read error. This chain links TRBV5-1 with TRBJ1-1; possible D gene TRBD1, 6 bases. The length of the CDR3 is 16 residues. V was trimmed by 1 base and J by 5 bases, leaving 18 bases between them. CDR1 SGHRS and CDR2 YFSETQ come from the germline V gene. CDR3 in amino acids: CASSLPKEGTGTEAFS. The DNA for the CDR3 is TGCGCCAGCAGCTTGCCCAAGGAGGGCACAGGGACTGAAGCTTTCTCT.

Regarding this clonotype: With a much larger clone just one base away, this may be a read error. The chain recombines TRBV2 with TRBJ2-5, with D unresolved. CDR3 length: 18 amino acids. Per the germline V gene, CDR1 is SNHLY and CDR2 is FYNNEI. Here the CDR3 DNA reads TGTGCCAGCAGTGGTCTGGGGTCGGCCGGGCCCTACCAAGAGACCGAGTACTTC. It codes for CASSGLGSAGPYQETEYF.

This clonotype was seen ten or more times. The CDR3: CARTRTTNTGELFF. CDR3 DNA sequence: TGTGCCAGGACGCGGACAACGAACACCGGGGAGCTGTTTTTT. This sequence joins TRBV7-6 and TRBJ2-2; perhaps TRBD1 as D (5 bases). The V end lost 9 bases, the J end lost 0 bases, and 11 bases lay between the germline ends. This CDR3 is 14 amino acids long. Germline V gene sequence: CDR1 SGHVS, CDR2 FNYEAQ.

This clonotype turned up a few times. The chain carries TRBV6-2 or TRBV6-3 and TRBJ1-2; D perhaps matches TRBD1 (5 bases). This CDR3 has 13 residues. Per germline, CDR1 MNHEY and CDR2 SVGEGT. Trimming stripped 2 bases from V and 10 bases from J, with 14 bases between. CDR3 DNA: TGTGCCAGCAGTTACGGGCCAGGGAATGACTACACCTTC. Its translation: CASSYGPGNDYTF.

This clonotype has at least ten counts. The chain has TRBV13 and TRBJ1-2; 9 bases map to TRBD1. CDR1 is PRHDT and CDR2 is FYEKMQ in the germline V gene (reference sequence). V was clipped by 4 bases and J by 0 bases; unmatched bases: 6. The length of the CDR3 is 16 residues. CDR3 sequence reads: CASSSWRDRANYGYTF. CDR3 bases: TGTGCCAGCAGCTCCTGGAGGGACAGGGCTAACTATGGCTACACCTTC.

Concerning this clonotype: A clone one base away is much larger, so this may be a read error. V gene TRBV6-5 combines with J gene TRBJ1-1; 7 bases agree with TRBD1. Germline loops: CDR1 MNHEY, CDR2 SVGAGI. This CDR3 comprises 15 residues. The CDR3 coding sequence is TGTGCCAGCAGTCTATGGGAAACAGGGGAGGCTGAAGCTTCCTTT. It specifies CASSLWETGEAEASF.

The CDR3 region is CASIRRPQGWTDTQYF. The CDR3 bases are TGTGCCAGCATTCGACGCCCCCAGGGATGGACAGATACGCAGTATTTT. V and J are TRBV6-4 and TRBJ2-3, with D tentatively TRBD1 (5 bases). Germline V gives CDR1 MRHNA, CDR2 SNTAGT. Trimming took off 7 bases at V and 3 bases at J, with 20 bases between the two ends. The CDR3 has 16 residues.

This clonotype occurred a few times. V gene TRBV7-9 combines with J gene TRBJ2-4; D is possibly TRBD2 (5 bases). The CDR3 extends over 13 amino acids. The germline CDR1 and CDR2 sequences are SEHNR and FQNEAQ (reference sequence). The V and J ends lost 0 bases and 11 bases respectively, with 11 bases between them. The CDR3 DNA is TGTGCCAGCAGCTTAGCCGGGAAGGACGTTCAGTACTTC. The encoded protein is CASSLAGKDVQYF.

In its sample, this clonotype was seen a few times. The gene calls are TRBV6-5 and TRBJ1-2; 7 nucleotides match TRBD1. V was clipped by 6 bases and J by 11 bases; unmatched bases: 9. CDR3 length: 12 residues. Germline CDR1 and CDR2: MNHEY and SVGAGI. Written as DNA, the CDR3 is TGTGCCAGCAGCCACGACAGGGACCGTTACACCTTC. It codes for CASSHDRDRYTF.

This clonotype was detected once. A much larger clone sits a single nucleotide away, making a read error possible. V gene TRBV10-2 combines with J gene TRBJ1-6; 10 positions agree with TRBD1. Trimming took 7 bases from V and 9 from J; bases not matched to a gene: 6. In germline, CDR1 is WSHSY, CDR2 SAAADI. There are 14 residues in the CDR3. The CDR3 region is CASKPGQGISPLHF. CDR3 in DNA: TGCGCCAGCAAGCCGGGACAGGGGATTTCACCCCTCCACTTT.

The gene calls are TRBV4-1 and TRBJ1-1, with TRBD1 as a possible D gene (5 bases). Trimming stripped 1 base from V and 6 bases from J, with 15 bases between. CDR3 length: 15 residues. Germline loops: CDR1 MGHRA, CDR2 YSYEKL. Here the CDR3 DNA reads TGCGCCAGCAGCCAAGTGGGGGGAAGGGTCGCTGAAGCTTTCTTT. Translated: CASSQVGGRVAEAFF.

This clonotype occurred many times. The rearrangement joins TRBV14 to TRBJ1-2; 7 bases fit TRBD1. The germline V gene encodes CDR1 SGHDN and CDR2 FVKESK. Trimming took 4 bases from V and 8 from J; bases not matched to a gene: 13. CDR3 length equals 15 residues. The DNA for the CDR3 is TGTGCCAGCAGCCCTACATACACAGGGGTCGGCGGCTACACCTTC. Amino acid sequence: CASSPTYTGVGGYTF.

The chain recombines TRBV3-1 with TRBJ2-7, with D possibly TRBD2 on 6 matching bases. Trimming removed 1 base from V and 2 bases from J, with 21 bases in between. Germline loops: CDR1 LGHDT, CDR2 YNNKEL (reference sequence). This CDR3 is built from 18 residues. CDR3 amino acids: CASSQVVGVAAGTYEQYF. CDR3 coding DNA: TGTGCCAGCAGCCAAGTCGTGGGGGTGGCGGCGGGGACCTACGAGCAGTACTTC.

This clonotype was seen ten or more times. The V gene is TRBV12-3 or TRBV12-4, the J gene TRBJ2-3; TRBD1 matches 7 bases. CDR3 length: 16 residues. J was trimmed by 0 bases and V by 6 bases; bases with no gene match: 9. The chain's CDR3 is CASRSGQSPSTDTQYF. CDR3 coding DNA: TGTGCCAGCAGATCGGGACAGAGCCCTAGCACAGATACGCAGTATTTT.

The table lists this clonotype with many counts. The chain combines TRBV20-1 with TRBJ1-1; tentative D call: TRBD1 (5 bases). There are 14 residues in the CDR3. Germline V gene sequence: CDR1 DFQATT, CDR2 SNEGSKA (reference sequence). Trimming removed 0 bases from V and 1 base from J, with 9 bases in between. CDR3 amino acids: CSARDRQGNTEAFF. Written as DNA, the CDR3 is TGCAGTGCTAGAGATCGTCAGGGGAACACTGAAGCTTTCTTT.

Regarding this clonotype: A much larger clone lies one base from this, so it may be a read error. V gene TRBV5-3 combines with J gene TRBJ2-7; 12 bases are shared with TRBD1. TRBV5-3 is an open reading frame whose function is uncertain. The CDR3 sequence is 15 residues long. The CDR3 reads CASSSGQGAAYGQYF. The CDR3 DNA reads TGTGCCAGCAGCTCGGGACAGGGGGCCGCCTACGGGCAGTACTTC.

The chain employs TRBV4-3 and TRBJ2-2; 11 positions match TRBD1. The germline V gene encodes CDR1 LGHNA and CDR2 YSLEER. The CDR3 length is 16 residues. Trimming cost V 4 bases and J 3 bases; bases outside gene matches: 4. The CDR3 DNA reads as TGCGCCAGCAGCCGCCCGGACAGGGGGCACACCGGGGAGCTGTTTTTT. It codes for CASSRPDRGHTGELFF.

This clonotype came up many times. The chain is built from TRBV4-3 and TRBJ1-1; TRBD1 is a possible D gene (6 bases). V dropped 2 bases and J dropped 0 bases, with 10 bases sitting between them. In germline, CDR1 is LGHNA, CDR2 YSLEER. The CDR3 has 15 amino acids. The chain's CDR3 is CASSQLDSVNTEAFF. The CDR3 region has the DNA TGCGCCAGCAGCCAACTGGACAGTGTGAACACTGAAGCTTTCTTT.

This clonotype was seen more than once but under ten times. This sequence joins TRBV4-1 and TRBJ1-1, with D possibly matching TRBD1 (6 bases). This CDR3 has 17 residues. Germline CDR1 is MGHRA and CDR2 is YSYEKL. The V gene lost 0 bases and the J gene lost 0 bases, with 14 bases spanning the gap. CDR3 DNA sequence: TGCGCCAGCAGCCAAGATCGATCTGGGGGGCTGAACACTGAAGCTTTCTTT. This translates into CASSQDRSGGLNTEAFF.

Turning to this clonotype: This may arise from a read error, as a much more abundant clone is one base away. The chain couples TRBV10-1 to TRBJ2-1; either TRBD1 or TRBD2 may supply D (5 bases each). The end of the DNA is better explained by TRBJ2-7, so the J call may be wrong. The CDR3 totals 16 residues. Looked up from germline, CDR1 is WNHNN and CDR2 is SYGVQD (reference sequence). For the CDR3, the DNA is TGCGCCAGCAGTGAGTCCGTGGGGCGGGCCACGAATGAGCAGTACTTC. This sequence encodes CASSESVGRATNEQYF.

The chain recombines TRBV9 with TRBJ2-7, with a weak D call TRBD1 (6 bases). The CDR3 contains 15 residues. The V and J ends lost 3 bases and 5 bases respectively, with 18 bases between them. Germline V gene sequence: CDR1 SGDLS, CDR2 YYNGEE. The CDR3 region is CASSGTGYRGDEQYF. CDR3 nucleotides: TGTGCCAGCAGCGGTACAGGGTACCGAGGGGACGAGCAGTACTTC.

This clonotype was counted many times. The chain combines TRBV28 with TRBJ2-5; D is possibly TRBD2 (5 bases). Trimming took 3 bases from V and 5 from J, leaving 16 bases between them. The V gene's germline CDR1 is MDHEN and CDR2 SYDVKM. The CDR3 runs to 15 residues. CDR3 DNA sequence: TGTGCCAGCAGTTTGGGAGACTCGTCCAGGGAGACCCAGTACTTC. Translating it yields CASSLGDSSRETQYF.

The CDR3 DNA reads as TGTGCCAGCAGCTTGGGGGAGGACCCCATCACCGGGGAGCTGTTTTTT. It encodes CASSLGEDPITGELFF. This rearrangement joins TRBV5-6 to TRBJ2-2, with TRBD2 as a possible D gene (6 bases). This CDR3 is built from 16 residues. From germline, CDR1 is SGHDT and CDR2 YYEEEE. Deletions cut 0 bases from V and 4 bases from J, with 13 bases between.

V is TRBV7-2 and J is TRBJ2-7; 8 bases are a match to TRBD1. V trimming: 5 bases; J trimming: 1 base; junction bases outside the gene matches: 1. CDR3 length equals 13 residues. Germline CDR1 SGHTA, CDR2 FQGNSA. DNA for the CDR3: TGTGCCAGCAGCACAGGGGGGTCCTACGAGCAGTACGTC. The encoded protein is CASSTGGSYEQYV.